Each of the 21 T cell receptor beta chains below was sequenced from the same sample in a study of blood T cells in healthy people across ages. Then a second PCR, running roughly 7 to 11 cycles, was carried out with a sample-barcoded 5' primer and a J-beta primer mix. MiXCR, applied by TCRdb to the 5' RACE reads, yields one record per CDR3 protein. The sample records roughly 1,500,000 distinct CDR3 sequences, 35% to 45% being singletons. Material: blood. Receptors were obtained from a young woman in good health.

This clonotype appeared a single time. CDR3 bases: TGTGCCAGCACCCCGGGACTAGCAAGGAATGAGCAGTACTTC. It codes for CASTPGLARNEQYF. The chain recombines TRBV7-2 with TRBJ2-5, with 9 bases matching TRBD2. CDR3 length equals 14 residues. Germline V gene data show CDR1 as SGHTA and CDR2 as FQGNSA. V shed 7 bases, J shed 11 bases, and the junction held 14 bases outside the gene matches.

In this sample, this clonotype turned up once. V and J are TRBV7-2 and TRBJ1-4, with D uncertain. The CDR3 covers 13 residues. CDR1 and CDR2 from the germline V gene are SGHTA and FQGNSA. V was clipped by 1 base and J by 6 bases, with 6 bases between them. The chain's CDR3 is CASSLVPDEKLFF. The CDR3 nucleotides read TGTGCCAGCAGCTTAGTACCTGATGAAAAACTGTTTTTT.

In this sample, this clonotype turned up a few times. The V and J genes are TRBV12-3 or TRBV12-4 and TRBJ1-2; D gene uncertain. The CDR3 is 13 residues long. Trimming stripped 1 base from V and 4 bases from J, with 7 bases between. The CDR3 DNA is TGTGCCAGCAGTTTAGTACCGCTCTATGGCTACACCTTC. Amino acid sequence: CASSLVPLYGYTF.

The V gene is TRBV5-5, the J gene TRBJ2-5, with D perhaps assigned TRBD1 or TRBD2 (5 bases each). The J call may be in error: the DNA end matches TRBJ2-7 better. The CDR3 is 13 residues long. The V gene's germline CDR1 is SGHKS and CDR2 YYEKEE (reference sequence). CDR3 loop: CASSSTAVPEQYF. The CDR3 coding sequence is TGTGCCAGCAGCTCGACAGCGGTCCCCGAGCAGTACTTC.

CDR3 in DNA: TGTGCCACCAGTGATGCGTACAATGAGCAGTTCTTC. This translates into CATSDAYNEQFF. The chain is built from TRBV24-1 and TRBJ2-1; D remains unclear. In germline, CDR1 is KGHDR, CDR2 SFDVKD. The CDR3 spans 12 residues. Trimming shortened V by 3 bases and J by 4 bases, and 3 bases separated the two germline ends.

This clonotype has a handful of counts. V and J are TRBV10-3 and TRBJ2-3; D may be TRBD1 (6 bases). Germline V gene lookup returns CDR1 ENHRY and CDR2 SYGVKD. There are 14 residues in the CDR3. V was shortened by 3 bases and J by 6 bases, with 13 bases between the two germline ends. The CDR3 DNA follows: TGTGCCATCAGTGATCGGACAGTGTCGGATACGCAGTATTTT. The encoded protein is CAISDRTVSDTQYF.

This rearrangement joins TRBV5-1 to TRBJ2-7; D remains ambiguous. Germline V gives CDR1 SGHRS, CDR2 YFSETQ. This CDR3 spans 14 amino acids. Trimming removed 3 bases from V and 2 bases from J, with 12 bases in between. The CDR3 sequence is CASSSQQPPYEQYF. The CDR3 DNA follows: TGCGCCAGCAGCTCCCAGCAGCCACCCTACGAGCAGTACTTC.

This clonotype has at least ten counts. The gene calls are TRBV29-1 and TRBJ2-7, with 7 bases identical to TRBD1. This CDR3 spans 12 amino acids. CDR1 is SQVTM, CDR2 ANQGSEA, per germline. J gave up 4 bases and V 5 bases, and 5 bases lay outside the gene matches. The CDR3 spells CSVMTGTYEQYF. The CDR3 nucleotides are TGCAGCGTTATGACAGGGACGTACGAGCAGTACTTC.

The CDR3 nucleotides read TGTGCCAGCAGCCCTGCTGACAGGGGTACTGAAGCTTTCTTT. Encoded protein: CASSPADRGTEAFF. This rearrangement joins TRBV6-6 to TRBJ1-1; 8 bases match TRBD1. V gave up 6 bases and J gave up 5 bases; unmatched junction bases: 8. The length of the CDR3 is 14 residues. Looked up from germline, CDR1 is MNHNY and CDR2 is SVGAGI (reference sequence).

This sequence joins TRBV7-2 and TRBJ2-2; D unresolved. The CDR3 spans 13 residues. V was cut by 4 bases and J by 7 bases, with 10 bases left in between. Germline V CDR1 and CDR2: SGHTA, FQGNSA. The CDR3 spells CASSSPEGGELFF. CDR3 coding DNA: TGTGCCAGCAGCTCACCCGAAGGCGGGGAGCTGTTTTTT.

V gene TRBV6-6 combines with J gene TRBJ2-4; 11 bases fit TRBD2. The J call may be faulty, since TRBJ2-7 better matches the DNA end. This CDR3 spans 15 amino acids. The germline gives CDR1 MNHNY, CDR2 SVGAGI (reference sequence). The CDR3: CASSPLAGGLGEQYF. CDR3 sequence (DNA): TGTGCCAGCAGTCCCCTAGCGGGGGGTTTGGGCGAGCAGTACTTC.

The table lists this clonotype with a few counts. V gene TRBV12-5 combines with J gene TRBJ2-1; D uncertain. V lost 4 bases to trimming and J lost 6 bases, with 10 bases between them. CDR1 and CDR2 (germline): LGHNT, FRNRAP. This CDR3 region has 13 residues. CDR3 bases: TGTGCTAGTGGTTCCATAGTCCCCAATGAGCAGTTCTTC. Its protein product is CASGSIVPNEQFF.

The chain combines TRBV18 with TRBJ2-1; D is possibly TRBD2 (6 bases). CDR1 is KGHSH and CDR2 is LQKENI in the germline V gene. V lost 6 bases and J lost 9, with 21 bases in between. The CDR3 totals 15 residues. DNA for the CDR3: TGTGCCAGCTCCCCCAGGGAGGCGGTTCAGGGTGAGCAGTTCTTC. Its protein product is CASSPREAVQGEQFF.

A few counts support this clonotype. V usage is TRBV6-5 and J usage is TRBJ2-3, with D unresolved. CDR3 length: 13 residues. Per germline, CDR1 MNHEY and CDR2 SVGAGI. Trimming left V 7 bases short and J 4 bases short, with 12 bases between. In nucleotides, the CDR3 is TGTGCCAGCAAACCATACGAGTCAGATACGCAGTATTTT. As protein: CASKPYESDTQYF.

The CDR3 loop is CASTPSPGLAGDSKSYEQYF. The CDR3 region has the DNA TGTGCCAGCACCCCAAGTCCGGGACTAGCGGGAGATTCGAAATCCTACGAGCAGTACTTC. The chain combines TRBV3-1 with TRBJ2-7; 14 bases match TRBD2. V lost 7 bases and J lost 1; bases outside the gene matches: 18. CDR3 length equals 20 residues. Germline CDR1 is LGHDT and CDR2 is YNNKEL (reference sequence).

The CDR3 bases are TGTGCCAGCAGTCCCGCCGGGACAGCCCCAACTATCAAAAACATTCAGTACTTC. Translated, it gives CASSPAGTAPTIKNIQYF. The chain has TRBV27 and TRBJ2-4, with TRBD1 matching over 7 bases. The length of the CDR3 is 18 residues. V gave up 5 bases and J gave up 3 bases; unmatched junction bases: 16. CDR1 is MNHEY and CDR2 is SMNVEV in the germline V gene (reference sequence).

CDR3 sequence: CASSGEGYTF. DNA for the CDR3: TGTGCCAGCAGCGGGGAAGGCTACACCTTC. This sequence joins TRBV9 and TRBJ1-2; D ambiguous. Trimming left V 3 bases short and J 8 bases short, with 5 bases between. The CDR3 extends over 10 amino acids. CDR1 and CDR2 (germline): SGDLS, YYNGEE.

With regard to this clonotype: At one boundary the junction diverges from the germline segment, which might be a read error. The V call is TRBV6-2 or TRBV6-3, the J call TRBJ2-1; 10 bases fit TRBD2. This CDR3 contains 14 residues. From germline, CDR1 is MNHEY and CDR2 SVGEGT. The CDR3 DNA reads TGTGTCAGCAGCCTAGCGGGAGTCCTCAATGAGCAGTTCTTC. Amino acids: CVSSLAGVLNEQFF.

This chain links TRBV6-4 with TRBJ2-1; 9 nucleotides align to TRBD1. CDR1 is MRHNA, CDR2 SNTAGT, per germline. The CDR3 runs to 15 residues. Germline trimming cut 6 bases from V and 5 bases from J; bases unmatched to any gene: 8. The CDR3 here is CASRMGQGKDNEQFF. DNA of the CDR3: TGTGCCAGCAGGATGGGACAGGGCAAAGACAATGAGCAGTTCTTC.

The chain recombines TRBV28 with TRBJ1-3, with no clear D. The length of the CDR3 is 16 residues. Germline assignment: CDR1 MDHEN and CDR2 SYDVKM. V lost 5 bases to trimming and J lost 4 bases, with 18 bases between them. DNA for the CDR3: TGTGCCAGCAGTCCCCTCCACCGGGTATCAGGAAACACCATATATTTT. Its protein product is CASSPLHRVSGNTIYF.

The chain combines TRBV12-5 with TRBJ1-6; D remains unclear. V lost 6 bases and J 5 bases, leaving 11 bases between the germline ends. Germline-derived CDR1 and CDR2 are LGHNT and FRNRAP. The CDR3 length is 14 residues. The CDR3 protein is CASGSGSNNSPLHF. CDR3 bases: TGTGCTAGTGGGTCGGGATCAAATAATTCACCCCTCCACTTT.